These 9 T cell receptor beta chains share one sample of origin, sequenced in a study of beta chain features in type 1 diabetes (dated by TCRdb to 2017 to 2018). The library was built by means of the immunoSEQ multiplex PCR assay. The High Capacity cDNA Reverse Transcription Kit was used to reverse transcribe all of the isolated RNA, meaning that expressed TCRB transcripts were what got sequenced. TCRdb obtained this table from immuneACCESS and retained in-frame rearrangements with V and J assigned. These tables miss some clones; where compared with another copy, unresolved V genes account for less than half of the shortfall, and the remainder is unexplained. The sample table holds hundreds of thousands of clones, of which around a sixth were seen once. Clones ranked in the top ten supply 0.02% to 0.025% of the sample. Sequencing input: naive CD4+ T cells from blood. The meaning of the sample's cell subset or site label: true naive CD4+ T cells. The receptors stem from a woman in her late teens or twenties in good health.

This clone was counted only a few times. The V call is TRBV28, the J call TRBJ2-5, with D possibly matching TRBD1 (5 bases). The V gene's germline CDR1 is MDHEN and CDR2 SYDVKM. This CDR3 spans 14 amino acids. V shed 2 bases and J shed 4 bases, with 11 bases lying between them. The chain's CDR3 is CASSLPDTLETQYF. CDR3 in DNA: TGTGCCAGCAGTTTACCGGACACCTTAGAGACCCAGTACTTC.

The rearrangement links TRBV7-9 to TRBJ2-5, with 7 bases lining up with TRBD2. This CDR3 spans 16 amino acids. Trimming removed 3 bases from V and 3 bases from J; junction bases left unmatched: 10. Germline V lookup: CDR1 SEHNR, CDR2 FQNEAQ (reference sequence). The CDR3 reads CASSFRGEGREETQYF. DNA of the CDR3: TGTGCCAGCAGCTTTCGGGGAGAGGGGAGGGAAGAGACCCAGTACTTC. The whole variable domain, remainder taken from reference TRBV7-9 and TRBJ2-5, is DTGVSQNPRHKITKRGQNVTFRCDPISEHNRLYWYRQTLGQGPEFLTYFQNEAQLEKSRLLSDRFSAERPKGSFSTLEIQRTEQGDSAMYLCASSFRGEGREETQYFGPGTRLLVL.

The rearrangement links TRBV4-2 to TRBJ2-1, with D unresolved. CDR3 length: 17 residues. Germline V lookup: CDR1 LGHNA, CDR2 YNFKEQ. Between the trimmed V and J ends, which lost 3 bases and 6 bases, there was a span of 21 bases. CDR3 region: CASSHPRSHGPSNEQFF. The DNA of the CDR3 is TGTGCCAGCAGCCACCCGAGGTCCCATGGCCCTTCCAATGAGCAGTTCTTC.

The chain employs TRBV4-2 and TRBJ2-7, with a possible D match to TRBD2 (6 bases). The germline gives CDR1 LGHNA, CDR2 YNFKEQ. The V end lost 1 base, the J end lost 6 bases, and 16 bases lay between the germline ends. The CDR3 loop spans 15 amino acids. The DNA of the CDR3 is TGTGCCAGCAGCCAAGCGGGGACTGGGCAGGGCGAGCAGTACTTC. Its protein is CASSQAGTGQGEQYF.

This chain uses TRBV28 with TRBJ2-4; TRBD1 agrees at 7 bases. The CDR3 totals 16 residues. After removal of 4 bases from V and 5 bases from J, the junction contained 11 bases not matched to a gene. The germline CDR1 and CDR2 sequences are MDHEN and SYDVKM. CDR3 sequence reads: CASSSHGTGVENIQYF. The CDR3 DNA sequence: TGTGCCAGCAGTTCCCACGGTACAGGGGTGGAAAACATTCAGTACTTC.

This sequence joins TRBV10-3 and TRBJ2-7, with D unresolved. CDR3 size: 12 residues. V lost 7 bases to trimming and J lost 6 bases, with 13 bases between them. The germline CDR1 and CDR2 sequences are ENHRY and SYGVKD. CDR3 sequence (DNA): TGTGCCATCAAGGGCTCTCTTGGCGAGCAGTACTTC. As protein: CAIKGSLGEQYF.

The sample holds a few counts of this clone. This sequence joins TRBV5-4 and TRBJ2-3, with no clear D. CDR3 size: 15 residues. Trimming pared 4 bases from V and 0 bases from J, leaving 12 bases between. Germline V lookup: CDR1 SGHNT, CDR2 YYREEE (reference sequence). CDR3 coding DNA: TGTGCCAGCAGCCTGGACGGATCTAGCACAGATACGCAGTATTTT. Its translation: CASSLDGSSTDTQYF.

The V call is TRBV18, the J call TRBJ2-3; 7 nucleotides align to TRBD2. V was clipped by 4 bases and J by 0 bases; unmatched bases: 4. Germline values: CDR1 KGHSH, CDR2 LQKENI. The CDR3 consists of 15 residues. CDR3: CASSLVGGSTDTQYF. In nucleotides, the CDR3 is TGTGCCAGCTCACTCGTCGGGGGGAGCACAGATACGCAGTATTTT. Using reference TRBV18 and TRBJ2-3 for the parts outside the CDR3, the full variable domain is NAGVMQNPRHLVRRRGQEARLRCSPMKGHSHVYWYRQLPEEGLKFMVYLQKENIIDESGMPKERFSAEFPKEGPSILRIQQVVRGDSAAYFCASSLVGGSTDTQYFGPGTRLTVL.

This clone came up a few times. The chain recombines TRBV6-6 with TRBJ1-4; D might be TRBD1 (6 bases). Looked up from germline, CDR1 is MNHNY and CDR2 is SVGAGI (reference sequence). This CDR3 has 14 amino acids. The ends were cut back, 6 bases at V and 5 bases at J, with 13 bases in the middle. The CDR3 DNA follows: TGTGCCAGCAGAAGCAGGGGAATCAATGAAAAACTGTTTTTT. Protein sequence: CASRSRGINEKLFF.